One and the same sample provided the 13 T cell receptor beta chains below, sequenced in a study of blood T cell repertoires in COVID-19. Assay used: immunoSEQ multiplex PCR; TCRdb lists only in-frame clones, some missing. Here the sample spans about 97,000 clones, more than 85% being singletons. Sequenced input: peripheral blood. The source is a man aged 18 to 30 with acute or convalescent COVID-19.

CDR3 in amino acids: CASSSYRAGNTIYF. Here the CDR3 DNA reads TGTGCCAGCAGCTCCTACAGGGCTGGAAACACCATATATTTT. This chain uses TRBV5-4 with TRBJ1-3, with D tentatively TRBD1 (6 bases). This CDR3 comprises 14 residues. Germline V gives CDR1 SGHNT, CDR2 YYREEE (reference sequence). Trimming shortened V by 3 bases and J by 2 bases, and 9 bases separated the two germline ends.

This clone was seen just once. V usage is TRBV7-2 and J usage is TRBJ1-3; D unresolved. Looked up from germline, CDR1 is SGHTA and CDR2 is FQGNSA. The V end was cut by 6 bases, the J end by 2 bases, with 8 bases between. The CDR3 loop spans 13 amino acids. The CDR3 loop reads CASSQFPGNTIYF. The DNA for the CDR3 is TGTGCCAGCAGTCAATTCCCTGGAAACACCATATATTTT.

This sequence joins TRBV7-9 and TRBJ2-1, with 10 nucleotides matching TRBD2. This CDR3 region has 16 residues. J was trimmed by 6 bases and V by 0 bases; bases with no gene match: 5. The germline V gene encodes CDR1 SEHNR and CDR2 FQNEAQ (reference sequence). Here the CDR3 reads CASSLAGLAVLNEQFF. CDR3 in DNA: TGTGCCAGCAGCTTAGCCGGACTAGCGGTTCTCAATGAGCAGTTCTTC.

This clone has a single count. The chain employs TRBV19 and TRBJ1-1, with a possible D match to TRBD1 (5 bases). Germline CDR1 and CDR2: LNHDA and SQIVND (reference sequence). V shed 7 bases and J shed 3 bases, with 9 bases lying between them. The CDR3 is 12 amino acids. This CDR3 is CASIGEDTEAFF. The CDR3 nucleotides are TGTGCCAGTATAGGGGAGGACACTGAAGCTTTCTTT.

The chain couples TRBV3-1 (or the pseudogene TRBV3-2) to TRBJ1-5, with D maybe TRBD1 (5 bases). Germline CDR1 reads LGHDT; CDR2 reads YNNKEL (reference sequence). The CDR3 totals 14 residues. V was shortened by 6 bases and J by 6 bases, with 15 bases between the two germline ends. The CDR3, as DNA: TGTGCCAGCAGTCCCCGAGGGGAGGCTCAGCCCCAGCATTTT. This codes for CASSPRGEAQPQHF.

Only one count was recorded for this clone. This chain links TRBV14 with TRBJ2-1; TRBD2 is a possible D gene (5 bases). V was cut by 7 bases and J by 7 bases, with 14 bases left in between. Looked up from germline, CDR1 is SGHDN and CDR2 is FVKESK. The CDR3 loop spans 13 amino acids. CDR3 protein: CASTSLPGNEQFF. The DNA for the CDR3 is TGTGCCAGCACCTCCCTGCCGGGAAATGAGCAGTTCTTC.

The CDR3 spells CASSLEIASYNSPLHF. Here the CDR3 DNA reads TGTGCCAGCAGCTTAGAGATTGCCAGCTATAATTCACCCCTCCACTTT. The V gene is TRBV11-2, the J gene TRBJ1-6, with D unresolved. This CDR3 comprises 16 residues. Trimming left V 0 bases short and J 3 bases short, with 9 bases between. Germline CDR1 is SGHAT and CDR2 is FQNNGV.

This sequence joins TRBV29-1 and TRBJ1-2; possible D gene TRBD1, 5 bases. This CDR3 has 13 residues. V was trimmed by 7 bases and J by 5 bases, leaving 17 bases between them. CDR1 and CDR2 from the germline V gene are SQVTM and ANQGSEA. The DNA for the CDR3 is TGCAGCGCTGGTTCGGGGGTCGGGTATGGCTACACCTTC. Encoded protein: CSAGSGVGYGYTF.

The V call is TRBV19, the J call TRBJ2-3; 8 bases are shared with TRBD1. J lost 6 bases, V lost 5 bases, and 4 bases had no gene match. CDR1 is LNHDA, CDR2 SQIVND, per germline (reference sequence). The CDR3 runs to 13 residues. The CDR3 spells CASSAGGRDTQYF. CDR3 DNA: TGTGCCAGTAGTGCAGGGGGCAGGGATACGCAGTATTTT.

The gene calls are TRBV4-1 and TRBJ2-1; a possible D gene is TRBD2 (5 bases). V dropped 0 bases and J dropped 2 bases, with 14 bases sitting between them. The CDR3 is 17 residues long. Germline assignment: CDR1 MGHRA and CDR2 YSYEKL. CDR3 bases: TGCGCCAGCAGCCAAGATGGAAACAGCGGAACCTACAATGAGCAGTTCTTC. Encoded protein: CASSQDGNSGTYNEQFF.

This chain uses TRBV29-1 with TRBJ1-1, with a weak D call TRBD1 (5 bases). Germline loops: CDR1 SQVTM, CDR2 ANQGSEA. This CDR3 is built from 15 residues. Trimming stripped 7 bases from V and 0 bases from J, with 18 bases between. For the CDR3, the DNA is TGCAGCGCCCTACTTGGGCAGGGTATGAACACTGAAGCTTTCTTT. This sequence encodes CSALLGQGMNTEAFF.

The rearrangement links TRBV18 to TRBJ2-2, with TRBD1 matching 12 bases. This CDR3 comprises 16 residues. The ends lost 6 bases at V and 4 bases at J; junction bases unmatched: 6. CDR1 and CDR2 from the germline V gene are KGHSH and LQKENI. This CDR3 is CASSPGQGAGTGELFF. Here the CDR3 DNA reads TGTGCCAGCTCCCCGGGACAGGGGGCCGGCACCGGGGAGCTGTTTTTT. Full variable domain (missing parts from reference TRBV18 and TRBJ2-2): NAGVMQNPRHLVRRRGQEARLRCSPMKGHSHVYWYRQLPEEGLKFMVYLQKENIIDESGMPKERFSAEFPKEGPSILRIQQVVRGDSAAYFCASSPGQGAGTGELFFGEGSRLTVL.

The chain couples TRBV7-9 to TRBJ1-3; 10 bases are shared with TRBD1. CDR1 SEHNR and CDR2 FQNEAQ come from the germline V gene (reference sequence). V lost 4 bases, J lost 0 bases, and 0 bases stayed unmatched. The CDR3 sequence is 15 residues long. In DNA, the CDR3 is TGTGCCAGCAGCTGGACAGGGGGCTCTGGAAACACCATATATTTT. Translated: CASSWTGGSGNTIYF.